The clone carrying this TCR beta chain was seen a single time. What it recognizes is unknown. The data were taken from a study of T cell clonotyping in hematopoietic cell transplantation. Clones were read by immunoSEQ multiplex PCR, and TCRdb kept only the in-frame ones, dropping some. The table shows roughly 44,000 clones, with around 95% occurring only once. Whole-study findings and limits: Recipient TCR diversity dropped after transplant; expanded clonotypes rose from day 30 to 180. Cells were unsorted, so CD4 and CD8 contributions were not separated. Few recipient clonotypes overlapped donors; over 95% were de novo at given depth.

CDR3 length: 14 residues. Trimming removed 6 bases at V and 2 bases at J, with 13 bases between. Per the germline V gene, CDR1 is SGHAT and CDR2 is FQNNGV. Sequenced: peripheral blood mononuclear cells. The TCR sequence derives from a man aged 25 to 40 in good health. Some clones in this sample may be carry-over from other donors' samples. The chain is built from TRBV11-2 and TRBJ2-5, with a weak D call TRBD1 (6 bases). The CDR3 DNA sequence: TGTGCCAGCAGACCGAGGACAGAGCAAGAGACCCAGTACTTC. Translated: CASRPRTEQETQYF.